This T cell receptor (beta chain) was recovered during a study of CD8 T cells in ankylosing spondylitis. CDR3 size: 17 residues. The V and J ends lost 1 base and 2 bases, in that order; junction bases with no gene match: 7. Germline CDR1 and CDR2: LGHDT and YNNKEL (reference sequence). Study conclusions and caveats: In reactive arthritis synovial fluid and blood, some motif variants had been reported before. Apparently characteristic of ankylosing spondylitis blood was a TCR beta motif (roughly eight highly homologous variants). The authors reported significant enrichment of disease-linked clones in matched ankylosing spondylitis synovial fluid.

About this clonotype: Antigen specificity is unknown.

MiXCR was run by TCRdb on the 5' RACE reads, yielding one entry per CDR3 protein. Of a few hundred thousand distinct CDR3 sequences listed, around 17% are singletons. The V and J genes are TRBV3-1 and TRBJ2-3, with 9 bases identical to TRBD2. Sequences were obtained from blood, either unsorted or a sorted T cell fraction (not recorded which). The receptor was isolated from a male donor with ankylosing spondylitis. As DNA, the CDR3 is TGTGCCAGCAGCCAAGTCGTAGCGGGGGAATCCACAGATACGCAGTATTTT. Its translation: CASSQVVAGESTDTQYF.